Below are 32 T cell receptor beta chains sequenced from a single sample in a study of shared clonotypes between healthy human individuals. Measured with immunoSEQ multiplex PCR; TCRdb has only the in-frame clones, and not every one. The sample holds about 700,000 clones; approximately 74% are singletons and the top ten take around 1.6%. The specimen sequenced was memory CD4+ T cells sorted from blood. Subset defined: CD45RA-negative fraction. These receptors were obtained from a woman in her thirties in good health.

This clone appeared once. The V call is TRBV6-5, the J call TRBJ1-5, with D unresolved. This CDR3 has 13 amino acids. V dropped 6 bases and J dropped 6 bases, with 12 bases sitting between them. The germline V gene has CDR1 MNHEY and CDR2 SVGAGI. The CDR3 region is CASRRGLAQPQHF. DNA of the CDR3: TGTGCCAGCAGACGAGGATTGGCTCAGCCCCAGCATTTT.

The chain combines TRBV7-9 with TRBJ1-5, with D hard to call. V was cut by 2 bases and J by 3 bases, with 5 bases left in between. CDR1 and CDR2 from the germline V gene are SEHNR and FQNEAQ (reference sequence). The length of the CDR3 is 13 residues. The CDR3 DNA reads as TGTGCCAGCAGCTTAAGCCCCAATCAGCCCCAGCATTTT. It translates to CASSLSPNQPQHF. Filled out from reference TRBV7-9 and TRBJ1-5, the complete variable domain reads DTGVSQNPRHKITKRGQNVTFRCDPISEHNRLYWYRQTLGQGPEFLTYFQNEAQLEKSRLLSDRFSAERPKGSFSTLEIQRTEQGDSAMYLCASSLSPNQPQHFGDGTRLSIL.

This clone appeared many times. At the DNA level, this CDR3 is encoded by other sequences in the same sample as well. The V and J genes are TRBV19 and TRBJ1-5, with 7 nucleotides matching TRBD1. The CDR3 length is 15 residues. Germline V lookup: CDR1 LNHDA, CDR2 SQIVND (reference sequence). Trimming removed 5 bases from V and 4 bases from J; junction bases left unmatched: 8. The CDR3 protein is CASSPGTALNQPQHF. In nucleotides, the CDR3 is TGTGCCAGTAGTCCCGGGACAGCTCTAAATCAGCCCCAGCATTTT.

The count of this clone is one. The V and J genes are TRBV5-4 and TRBJ2-2; 7 nucleotides line up with TRBD1. Germline V gene lookup returns CDR1 SGHNT and CDR2 YYREEE (reference sequence). V was pared by 3 bases and J by 6 bases, with 8 bases of the junction left unmatched. The CDR3 totals 15 residues. CDR3 loop: CASSSLQGSPGELFF. The DNA for the CDR3 is TGTGCCAGCAGCTCATTACAGGGGTCCCCCGGGGAGCTGTTTTTT.

This chain uses TRBV5-1 with TRBJ2-6; D is possibly TRBD2 (5 bases). The CDR3 has 17 amino acids. V lost 4 bases and J lost 0, with 14 bases in between. Germline CDR1 is SGHRS and CDR2 is YFSETQ. CDR3 loop: CASSGDGKLSGANVLTF. The CDR3 region has the DNA TGCGCCAGCAGCGGTGACGGGAAACTCTCTGGGGCCAACGTCCTGACTTTC.

This clone was detected a few times. The chain has TRBV29-1 and TRBJ2-2; 8 bases are a match to TRBD1. The CDR3 contains 15 residues. The J segment lost 3 bases and the V segment lost 6 bases, leaving 9 bases of the junction unmatched. Germline V gene sequence: CDR1 SQVTM, CDR2 ANQGSEA. The CDR3 protein is CSVAGQGWDTGELFF. The CDR3 region has the DNA TGCAGCGTCGCTGGACAGGGTTGGGACACCGGGGAGCTGTTTTTT.

This clone showed up just once. The chain joins TRBV14 to TRBJ2-1, with 8 bases lining up with TRBD2. Trimming at V came to 4 bases and at J to 6 bases, leaving 8 bases not matched to a gene. The CDR3 runs to 15 residues. Germline V lookup: CDR1 SGHDN, CDR2 FVKESK. CDR3 DNA: TGTGCCAGCAGCCGATACATGGGACTAGGCAATGAGCAGTTCTTC. Protein: CASSRYMGLGNEQFF.

The V gene is TRBV18, the J gene TRBJ2-6, with TRBD1 matching over 9 bases. CDR1 and CDR2 from the germline V gene are KGHSH and LQKENI. Germline trimming cut 3 bases from V and 4 bases from J; bases unmatched to any gene: 7. The CDR3 spans 17 residues. The chain's CDR3 is CASSPSRDRAGANVLTF. The CDR3 region has the DNA TGTGCCAGCTCACCGTCCCGGGACAGGGCCGGGGCCAACGTCCTGACTTTC. The full variable domain, in which reference TRBV18 and TRBJ2-6 provide the parts outside the CDR3, is NAGVMQNPRHLVRRRGQEARLRCSPMKGHSHVYWYRQLPEEGLKFMVYLQKENIIDESGMPKERFSAEFPKEGPSILRIQQVVRGDSAAYFCASSPSRDRAGANVLTFGAGSRLTVL.

The CDR3 DNA follows: TGTGCCAGCAGTTTATTAAGGCTGGGAAAGGGCTACGAGCAGTACTTC. It yields the protein CASSLLRLGKGYEQYF. The rearrangement joins TRBV27 to TRBJ2-7; unclear D gene. V gave up 1 base and J gave up 3 bases, with 16 bases separating them. Germline CDR1 and CDR2: MNHEY and SMNVEV (reference sequence). There are 16 residues in the CDR3.

This clone has just a few counts. The rearrangement joins TRBV25-1 to TRBJ2-4, with 7 bases that match TRBD2. J was trimmed by 5 bases and V by 6 bases; bases with no gene match: 4. Germline-derived CDR1 and CDR2 are MGHDK and SYGVNS. The CDR3 is 13 amino acids. The CDR3 protein is CASSPAGENIQYF. The CDR3, as DNA: TGTGCCAGCAGCCCCGCGGGGGAAAACATTCAGTACTTC.

The chain combines TRBV5-4 with TRBJ1-3, with D possibly matching TRBD1 (6 bases). Trimming removed 0 bases from V and 2 bases from J, with 9 bases in between. The CDR3 length is 15 residues. Germline lookup yields CDR1 SGHNT and CDR2 YYREEE (reference sequence). DNA for the CDR3: TGTGCCAGCAGCTTGGAGTGGGGGCCTGGAAACACCATATATTTT. Translated: CASSLEWGPGNTIYF.

The V call is TRBV30, the J call TRBJ2-7, with 9 bases fitting TRBD2. Losses at the gene ends were 4 bases for V and 3 bases for J; bases not matched to a gene: 13. The CDR3 runs to 16 residues. The germline CDR1 and CDR2 sequences are GTSNPN and SVGIG (reference sequence). The CDR3 DNA reads as TGTGCCTGGATGGCTAATAGCGGGAGTGCGAACTACGAGCAGTACTTC. Translated: CAWMANSGSANYEQYF.

The table lists this clone with a count of one. This chain uses TRBV9 with TRBJ1-3; D gene unclear. Trimming took 0 bases from V and 0 from J, leaving 7 bases between them. Germline CDR1 and CDR2: SGDLS and YYNGEE. The CDR3 loop spans 15 amino acids. The CDR3 region is CASSVDGSSGNTIYF. For the CDR3, the DNA is TGTGCCAGCAGCGTAGACGGCAGCTCTGGAAACACCATATATTTT.

This chain joins TRBV28 and TRBJ2-7; D may be TRBD1 (6 bases). Germline V lookup: CDR1 MDHEN, CDR2 SYDVKM. The CDR3 length is 14 residues. V lost 2 bases, J lost 5 bases, and 13 bases lay in between. CDR3 amino acids: CASSLPWGPHEQYF. In DNA, the CDR3 is TGTGCCAGCAGTTTACCCTGGGGGCCCCACGAGCAGTACTTC.

The genes are TRBV6-1 and TRBJ2-7; D is uncertain. The CDR3 runs to 11 residues. Germline CDR1 reads MNHNS; CDR2 reads SASEGT. Trimming took 10 bases from V and 2 from J, leaving 9 bases between them. The CDR3 protein is CATSRPYEQYF. CDR3 bases: TGTGCCACCTCTAGGCCCTACGAGCAGTACTTC.

The genes are TRBV4-1 and TRBJ2-7; 11 bases match TRBD2. This CDR3 comprises 16 residues. J was trimmed by 6 bases and V by 2 bases; bases with no gene match: 9. Germline V gene sequence: CDR1 MGHRA, CDR2 YSYEKL. CDR3 amino acids: CASSQPRTSGQTEQYF. For the CDR3, the DNA is TGCGCCAGCAGCCAACCCCGGACTAGCGGGCAAACCGAGCAGTACTTC.

The chain uses TRBV6-5 and TRBJ2-1; D is possibly TRBD1 or TRBD2 (5 bases each). The CDR3 sequence is 16 residues long. Germline CDR1 reads MNHEY; CDR2 reads SVGAGI. The germline V and J ends were trimmed by 2 bases and 8 bases, with 19 bases remaining between them. CDR3 region: CASSYGGAQGLDEQFF. CDR3 DNA sequence: TGTGCCAGCAGTTACGGGGGAGCGCAAGGTCTCGATGAGCAGTTCTTC.

This clone was recorded a few times. The CDR3 loop is CASSQEQGRTDTQYF. CDR3 nucleotide sequence: TGCGCCAGCAGCCAGGAACAGGGGCGCACAGATACGCAGTATTTT. The gene calls are TRBV4-1 and TRBJ2-3; 7 bases agree with TRBD1. The CDR3 has 15 residues. The junction had 4 bases not matched to a gene; V was cut back by 3 bases and J by 1 base. CDR1 is MGHRA, CDR2 YSYEKL, per germline.

V usage is TRBV10-2 and J usage is TRBJ1-2; no reliable D call. V dropped 3 bases and J dropped 4 bases, with 9 bases sitting between them. This CDR3 has 13 residues. Germline V gene sequence: CDR1 WSHSY, CDR2 SAAADI. The CDR3 nucleotides read TGCGCCAGCAGTGAAAGGGAGGCCTATGGCTACACCTTC. Residues: CASSEREAYGYTF.

CDR3: CSVVGLAGGSRVYNEQFF. For the CDR3, the DNA is TGCAGCGTTGTAGGCCTAGCGGGAGGTTCCCGCGTCTACAATGAGCAGTTCTTC. This chain uses TRBV29-1 with TRBJ2-1; 11 bases line up with TRBD2. CDR3 length: 18 amino acids. The V gene end was trimmed by 4 bases and the J gene end by 3 bases; junction bases not matched to a gene: 14. Germline CDR1 and CDR2: SQVTM and ANQGSEA.

The chain has TRBV6-5 and TRBJ2-7, with 7 bases that match TRBD2. The CDR3 totals 14 residues. Germline assignment: CDR1 MNHEY and CDR2 SVGAGI. The trim removed 6 bases at V and 0 bases at J, leaving 5 bases unmatched. CDR3 sequence (DNA): TGTGCCAGCAGGCACCAGCGGGACTCCTACGAGCAGTACTTC. Encoded protein: CASRHQRDSYEQYF.

The chain carries TRBV10-3 and TRBJ2-1; 7 positions agree with TRBD2. The V gene end was trimmed by 6 bases and the J gene end by 7 bases; junction bases not matched to a gene: 15. Germline loops: CDR1 ENHRY, CDR2 SYGVKD. The CDR3 sequence is 16 residues long. The CDR3 reads CAISPAPGREGNEQFF. For the CDR3, the DNA is TGTGCCATCAGCCCCGCCCCGGGGAGGGAGGGAAATGAGCAGTTCTTC.

This chain uses TRBV7-9 with TRBJ2-3; a weak D match, TRBD2 (6 bases). CDR3 size: 14 residues. The ends were cut back, 5 bases at V and 1 base at J, with 10 bases in the middle. Germline V gene lookup returns CDR1 SEHNR and CDR2 FQNEAQ (reference sequence). The CDR3 loop is CASSPKRGTDTQYF. The CDR3 nucleotides are TGTGCCAGCAGCCCCAAGCGGGGCACAGATACGCAGTATTTT.

This clone appeared a few times. The chain employs TRBV30 and TRBJ2-7; D may be TRBD2 (6 bases). V was shortened by 4 bases and J by 2 bases, with 12 bases between the two germline ends. This CDR3 is 13 amino acids long. The germline V gene encodes CDR1 GTSNPN and CDR2 SVGIG (reference sequence). CDR3 in amino acids: CAWTRLGTYEQYF. The DNA for the CDR3 is TGTGCCTGGACTAGACTAGGAACCTACGAGCAGTACTTC.

In regard to this clone: The sample contains more than one DNA sequence encoding this CDR3. The chain combines TRBV18 with TRBJ1-4; D not resolved. Per the germline V gene, CDR1 is KGHSH and CDR2 is LQKENI. CDR3 length: 14 residues. V lost 1 base, J lost 5 bases, and 8 bases lay in between. The CDR3 here is CASSPRTGNEKLFF. CDR3 coding DNA: TGTGCCAGCTCACCACGCACGGGAAATGAAAAACTGTTTTTT. The variable domain in full, with the rest retrieved from reference TRBV18 and TRBJ1-4, is NAGVMQNPRHLVRRRGQEARLRCSPMKGHSHVYWYRQLPEEGLKFMVYLQKENIIDESGMPKERFSAEFPKEGPSILRIQQVVRGDSAAYFCASSPRTGNEKLFFGSGTQLSVL.

This clone occurred a few times. The V and J genes are TRBV27 and TRBJ2-1, with 8 bases lining up with TRBD1. CDR1 and CDR2 (germline): MNHEY, SMNVEV (reference sequence). CDR3 length equals 16 residues. The J segment lost 11 bases and the V segment lost 5 bases, leaving 17 bases of the junction unmatched. For the CDR3, the DNA is TGTGCCAGCAGTACCCCGACCCGACAGGGGCAATACCAGCAGTTCTTC. It codes for CASSTPTRQGQYQQFF.

This chain connects TRBV28 to TRBJ2-3, with TRBD2 matching over 9 bases. Germline lookup yields CDR1 MDHEN and CDR2 SYDVKM. The trim removed 7 bases at V and 3 bases at J, leaving 8 bases unmatched. This CDR3 has 15 amino acids. The CDR3 DNA reads TGTGCCAGCAATAGCGGGAGAATGGGGACAGATACGCAGTATTTT. The encoded protein is CASNSGRMGTDTQYF.

The V and J genes are TRBV6-1 and TRBJ1-2; D call uncertain. Germline V CDR1 and CDR2: MNHNS, SASEGT. The CDR3 is 16 residues long. V was pared by 4 bases and J by 1 base, with 16 bases between. The CDR3 loop reads CASSALVVSLNYGYTF. The CDR3 DNA follows: TGTGCCAGCAGTGCTCTAGTCGTCTCCCTTAACTATGGCTACACCTTC.

This clone was observed many times. DNA for the CDR3: TGTGCCAGCAGTTACACTACTAGCGGTACCTACAATGAGCAGTTCTTC. Translation gives CASSYTTSGTYNEQFF. The V call is TRBV6-6, the J call TRBJ2-1; 8 positions match TRBD2. The trim removed 2 bases at V and 2 bases at J, leaving 5 bases unmatched. The CDR3 spans 16 residues. Germline lookup yields CDR1 MNHNY and CDR2 SVGAGI (reference sequence).

Only one count was recorded for this clone. This rearrangement joins TRBV21-1 to TRBJ2-7; the D call of TRBD1 is as the table states it, not checked on the DNA. TRBV21-1 is a pseudogene locus. This CDR3 has 18 residues. CDR3 loop: CASSLNTTHPHLRQAQYF. The CDR3 DNA follows: TGTGCCAGCAGCTTAAATACTACCCATCCACACTTACGACAGGCGCAGTACTTC.

The chain is built from TRBV19 and TRBJ2-5, with 8 bases matching TRBD2. Trimming took 6 bases from V and 5 from J; bases not matched to a gene: 8. Per germline, CDR1 LNHDA and CDR2 SQIVND (reference sequence). The CDR3 has 14 residues. CDR3 nucleotides: TGTGCCAGTAGGCTAGCGGGTTCCTCGGAGACCCAGTACTTC. Translation gives CASRLAGSSETQYF.

This clone was observed once. The sample contains more than one DNA sequence encoding this CDR3. The V gene is TRBV11-3, the J gene TRBJ1-1; D unclear. The germline V and J ends were trimmed by 1 base and 1 base, with 4 bases remaining between them. Germline loops: CDR1 SGHNT, CDR2 YENEEA. The CDR3 has 13 residues. DNA for the CDR3: TGTGCCAGCAGCTTAGGGAGGAACACTGAAGCTTTCTTT. It yields the protein CASSLGRNTEAFF. The full variable domain, rest sourced from reference TRBV11-3 and TRBJ1-1, is EAGVVQSPRYKIIEKKQPVAFWCNPISGHNTLYWYLQNLGQGPELLIRYENEEAVDDSQLPKDRFSAERLKGVDSTLKIQPAELGDSAVYLCASSLGRNTEAFFGQGTRLTVV.